These 25 T cell receptor beta chains came from one sample sequenced in a study of OX40 agonist ivuxolimab in advanced cancers. The method was immunoSEQ multiplex PCR; TCRdb's version includes in-frame clones alone and lacks a portion of them. The table has around 26,000 clones, over 60% seen once. The source was CD4+ or CD8+ T cells sorted from blood, collected in a trial of the OX40 agonist ivuxolimab. These receptors were obtained from an adult with an advanced solid tumor such as melanoma, head and neck, liver or kidney cancer.

V gene TRBV5-1 combines with J gene TRBJ2-3; 9 nucleotides match TRBD1. CDR3 length equals 15 residues. V was pared by 6 bases and J by 4 bases, with 9 bases of the junction left unmatched. Germline CDR1 is SGHRS and CDR2 is YFSETQ. CDR3 region: CASIRGTGRSDTQYF. The DNA of the CDR3 is TGCGCCAGCATAAGGGGGACAGGGAGGTCAGATACGCAGTATTTT.

The J gene is TRBJ2-3, the V gene TRBV7-6, with a possible D match to TRBD1 (5 bases). The CDR3 covers 16 residues. The germline V and J ends were trimmed by 1 base and 1 base, with 12 bases remaining between them. The germline gives CDR1 SGHVS, CDR2 FNYEAQ. In nucleotides, the CDR3 is TGTGCCAGCAGCTTAGGTAGGGGTATGGGCACAGATACGCAGTATTTT. It encodes CASSLGRGMGTDTQYF.

The chain links TRBV19 to TRBJ1-5, with D perhaps TRBD1 (5 bases). CDR1 and CDR2 (germline): LNHDA, SQIVND (reference sequence). Trimming cost V 2 bases and J 7 bases, with 15 bases left between them. This CDR3 spans 15 amino acids. The CDR3 bases are TGTGCCAGTAGTATAAGCGGGGCAGGCGCCCAGCCCCAGCATTTT. Its protein is CASSISGAGAQPQHF.

This clone was detected only once. The chain carries TRBV5-4 and TRBJ1-1; D unclear. This CDR3 spans 13 amino acids. Germline V gene sequence: CDR1 SGHNT, CDR2 YYREEE (reference sequence). The V gene lost 2 bases and the J gene lost 4 bases, with 9 bases spanning the gap. Here the CDR3 DNA reads TGTGCCAGCAGCTTAAAGGGAAGCACTGAAGCTTTCTTT. As protein: CASSLKGSTEAFF.

This clone has a single count. The rearrangement uses TRBV12-5 and TRBJ1-3, with 9 bases that match TRBD1. V lost 4 bases to trimming and J lost 0 bases; unmatched junction nucleotides: 4. Germline V gives CDR1 LGHNT, CDR2 FRNRAP. This CDR3 comprises 16 residues. The CDR3 loop reads CASGSTGGTSGNTIYF. CDR3 sequence (DNA): TGTGCTAGTGGTTCGACAGGGGGGACCTCTGGAAACACCATATATTTT.

V gene TRBV10-2 combines with J gene TRBJ2-6; D is undetermined. There are 14 residues in the CDR3. V lost 7 bases to trimming and J lost 2 bases, with 9 bases between them. Per the germline V gene, CDR1 is WSHSY and CDR2 is SAAADI. Written as DNA, the CDR3 is TGCGCCAGCAAATCGACTGCTGGGGCCAACGTCCTGACTTTC. Encoded protein: CASKSTAGANVLTF.

This chain links TRBV5-6 with TRBJ1-5, with a tentative D call TRBD1 (5 bases). V was pared by 4 bases and J by 3 bases, with 17 bases between. The CDR3 is 16 amino acids. Germline values: CDR1 SGHDT, CDR2 YYEEEE. The CDR3 DNA reads as TGTGCCAGCAGCCACCAGGGAGATGGCGCCAATCAGCCCCAGCATTTT. Its protein product is CASSHQGDGANQPQHF.

This rearrangement joins TRBV30 to TRBJ1-4; D is possibly TRBD1 (6 bases). Per germline, CDR1 GTSNPN and CDR2 SVGIG (reference sequence). The CDR3 length is 14 residues. The V and J ends lost 8 bases and 5 bases respectively, with 18 bases between them. CDR3 sequence: CAPSLTGPNEKLFF. CDR3 nucleotides: TGTGCCCCCAGTCTAACAGGGCCCAATGAAAAACTGTTTTTT.

This clone is medium-sized by share. The gene calls are TRBV5-1 and TRBJ2-7, with no clear D. Trimming took off 4 bases at V and 9 bases at J, with 11 bases between the two ends. The CDR3 consists of 11 residues. The germline CDR1 and CDR2 sequences are SGHRS and YFSETQ. CDR3 bases: TGCGCCAGCAGCGATAACGCCGGGCAGTACTTC. It encodes CASSDNAGQYF.

This clone has only one observation. V is TRBV6-5 and J is TRBJ2-6; D could derive from TRBD1 or TRBD2 (5 bases each). Germline V gene sequence: CDR1 MNHEY, CDR2 SVGAGI. Trimming shortened V by 10 bases and J by 0 bases, and 10 bases separated the two germline ends. The CDR3 extends over 14 amino acids. CDR3 sequence: CATAGSSGANVLTF. CDR3 nucleotide sequence: TGTGCCACGGCAGGGAGCTCTGGGGCCAACGTCCTGACTTTC.

V is TRBV2 and J is TRBJ1-1, with 7 bases matching TRBD1. V lost 4 bases and J lost 2; bases outside the gene matches: 7. The CDR3 has 15 amino acids. In germline, CDR1 is SNHLY, CDR2 FYNNEI. The CDR3 sequence: CASSGYRGRNTEAFF. CDR3 nucleotides: TGTGCCAGCAGTGGATACAGGGGACGAAACACTGAAGCTTTCTTT.

The chain uses TRBV6-1 and TRBJ2-4, with 9 bases lining up with TRBD1. CDR1 and CDR2 from the germline V gene are MNHNS and SASEGT. The CDR3 length is 15 residues. V shed 6 bases, J shed 3 bases, and the junction held 6 bases outside the gene matches. This chain's CDR3 is CASRGDREGKNIQYF. In DNA form, the CDR3 reads TGTGCCAGCAGAGGGGACAGGGAGGGCAAAAACATTCAGTACTTC.

The chain carries TRBV9 and TRBJ2-3; the D is unclear. The CDR3 runs to 14 residues. CDR1 is SGDLS, CDR2 YYNGEE, per germline. V was cut by 0 bases and J by 4 bases, with 9 bases left in between. The CDR3 coding sequence is TGTGCCAGCAGCGTAGGGGAACCCGCAGATACGCAGTATTTT. Protein: CASSVGEPADTQYF.

Regarding this clone: The sample holds other DNA sequences that translate to the same CDR3. The chain recombines TRBV2 with TRBJ1-1, with a tentative D call TRBD1 (6 bases). CDR1 and CDR2 (germline): SNHLY, FYNNEI. The CDR3 is 15 residues long. With 1 base removed from V and 0 bases from J, the gap between germline ends came to 9 bases. The CDR3 sequence: CASSEEGHLNTEAFF. The CDR3 nucleotides are TGTGCCAGCAGTGAAGAGGGACACTTGAACACTGAAGCTTTCTTT. The full variable domain, its missing parts supplied by reference TRBV2 and TRBJ1-1, is EPEVTQTPSHQVTQMGQEVILRCVPISNHLYFYWYRQILGQKVEFLVSFYNNEISEKSEIFDDQFSVERPDGSNFTLKIRSTKLEDSAMYFCASSEEGHLNTEAFFGQGTRLTVV.

The genes are TRBV25-1 and TRBJ2-7; maybe TRBD1 (6 bases). CDR3 length: 11 residues. Trimming pared 6 bases from V and 5 bases from J, leaving 8 bases between. Germline V gene lookup returns CDR1 MGHDK and CDR2 SYGVNS. The CDR3 DNA is TGTGCCAGCAGCAGGGGAAACGAGCAGTACTTC. Its protein product is CASSRGNEQYF.

The genes are TRBV21-1 and TRBJ1-6. TRBV21-1 is reported as a pseudogene. This CDR3 has 16 amino acids. CDR3 DNA: TGTGCCAGCAGCAAAAAGGAGCTCTCCTATAATTCACCCCTCCACTTT. Its translation: CASSKKELSYNSPLHF.

V usage is TRBV6-6 and J usage is TRBJ1-5; 8 nucleotides agree with TRBD1. The germline V gene encodes CDR1 MNHNY and CDR2 SVGAGI (reference sequence). Germline trimming cut 4 bases from V and 0 bases from J; bases unmatched to any gene: 5. CDR3 size: 16 residues. As DNA, the CDR3 is TGTGCCAGCAGTTCGGACAGGGTAACTAGCAATCAGCCCCAGCATTTT. It is translated as CASSSDRVTSNQPQHF.

This clone was observed a handful of times. The chain combines TRBV7-8 with TRBJ2-7, with 8 bases aligning to TRBD1. With 5 bases clipped from V and 2 bases from J, the junction kept 8 bases outside the gene matches. Germline V lookup: CDR1 SGHVS, CDR2 FQNEAQ. CDR3 length: 15 amino acids. The CDR3 region is CASSIDRGQAYEQYF. Written as DNA, the CDR3 is TGTGCCAGCAGCATCGACAGGGGCCAGGCCTACGAGCAGTACTTC.

The V and J genes are TRBV7-2 and TRBJ2-5; 7 bases match TRBD1. The CDR3 spans 14 residues. Trimming at V came to 5 bases and at J to 5 bases, leaving 8 bases not matched to a gene. CDR1 is SGHTA, CDR2 FQGNSA, per germline. The CDR3 sequence: CASSRQGVSETQYF. CDR3 nucleotides: TGTGCCAGCAGCCGACAGGGCGTTTCGGAGACCCAGTACTTC.

This clone was seen a handful of times. V is TRBV27 and J is TRBJ2-7; 8 bases align to TRBD2. CDR1 is MNHEY and CDR2 is SMNVEV in the germline V gene (reference sequence). After removal of 5 bases from V and 0 bases from J, the junction contained 3 bases not matched to a gene. The CDR3 has 14 residues. In nucleotides, the CDR3 is TGTGCCAGCAGTCGGGGGGGACCCTCCTACGAGCAGTACTTC. Its translation is CASSRGGPSYEQYF.

The chain uses TRBV2 and TRBJ2-1, with D uncertain. This CDR3 comprises 12 residues. Germline CDR1 reads SNHLY; CDR2 reads FYNNEI. Trimming removed 6 bases at V and 4 bases at J, with 7 bases between. CDR3 sequence: CASSGDYNEQFF. In nucleotides, the CDR3 is TGTGCCAGCAGCGGCGATTACAATGAGCAGTTCTTC.

The chain links TRBV5-1 to TRBJ2-1; D not certain. V was clipped by 4 bases and J by 9 bases, with 26 bases between them. This CDR3 has 17 residues. Germline CDR1 SGHRS, CDR2 YFSETQ. CDR3 sequence reads: CASSPDPSAPGSGEQFF. Written as DNA, the CDR3 is TGCGCCAGCAGCCCCGACCCTAGTGCCCCCGGGTCCGGTGAGCAGTTCTTC.

V and J are TRBV11-2 and TRBJ2-2; D remains ambiguous. The ends were cut back, 6 bases at V and 1 base at J, with 9 bases in the middle. Germline CDR1 reads SGHAT; CDR2 reads FQNNGV. The CDR3 covers 14 residues. CDR3 bases: TGTGCCAGCAGAGTCCCAGGGAACACCGGGGAGCTGTTTTTT. This sequence encodes CASRVPGNTGELFF.

The chain recombines TRBV5-1 with TRBJ2-3; D unresolved. CDR3 size: 13 residues. V lost 4 bases to trimming and J lost 5 bases, with 11 bases between them. CDR1 is SGHRS, CDR2 YFSETQ, per germline. CDR3: CASSPRSVDTQYF. The CDR3 DNA reads TGCGCCAGCAGCCCCAGGTCGGTAGATACGCAGTATTTT.

The V and J genes are TRBV7-2 and TRBJ1-2, with D tentatively TRBD1 (5 bases). The CDR3 covers 15 residues. Germline CDR1 and CDR2: SGHTA and FQGNSA. The germline V and J ends were trimmed by 0 bases and 4 bases, with 12 bases remaining between them. The CDR3 sequence is CASSLAGGVGYGYTF. CDR3 in DNA: TGTGCCAGCAGCTTAGCTGGGGGTGTTGGCTATGGCTACACCTTC.